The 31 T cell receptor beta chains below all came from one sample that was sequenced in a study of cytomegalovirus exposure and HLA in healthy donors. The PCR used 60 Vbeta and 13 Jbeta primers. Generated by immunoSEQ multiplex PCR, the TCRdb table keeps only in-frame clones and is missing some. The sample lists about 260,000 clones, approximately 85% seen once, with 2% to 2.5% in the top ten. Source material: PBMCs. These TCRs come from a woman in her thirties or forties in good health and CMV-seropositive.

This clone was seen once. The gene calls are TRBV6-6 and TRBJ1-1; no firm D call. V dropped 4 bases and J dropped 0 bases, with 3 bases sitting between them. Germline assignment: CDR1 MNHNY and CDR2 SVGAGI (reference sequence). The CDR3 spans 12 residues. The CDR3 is CASSSMNTEAFF. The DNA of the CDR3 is TGTGCCAGCAGTTCTATGAACACTGAAGCTTTCTTT.

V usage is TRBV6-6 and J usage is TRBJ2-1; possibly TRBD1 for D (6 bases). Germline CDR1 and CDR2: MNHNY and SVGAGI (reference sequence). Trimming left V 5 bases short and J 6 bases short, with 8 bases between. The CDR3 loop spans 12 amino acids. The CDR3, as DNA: TGTGCCAGCAGTCTAGGGGGCAATGAGCAGTTCTTC. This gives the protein CASSLGGNEQFF.

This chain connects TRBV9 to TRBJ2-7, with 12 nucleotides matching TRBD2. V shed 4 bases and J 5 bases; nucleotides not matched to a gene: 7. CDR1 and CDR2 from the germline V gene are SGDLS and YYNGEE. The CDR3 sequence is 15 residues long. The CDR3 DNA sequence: TGTGCCAGCAGCCCGAGACTAGCGGGAGACCACGAGCAGTACTTC. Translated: CASSPRLAGDHEQYF.

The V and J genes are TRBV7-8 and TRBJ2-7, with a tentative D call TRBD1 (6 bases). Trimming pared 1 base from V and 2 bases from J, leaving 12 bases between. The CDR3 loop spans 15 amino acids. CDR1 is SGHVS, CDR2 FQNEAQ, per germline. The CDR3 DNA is TGTGCCAGCAGCTTAGAGGTGACAGGCCCCTACGAGCAGTACTTC. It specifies CASSLEVTGPYEQYF. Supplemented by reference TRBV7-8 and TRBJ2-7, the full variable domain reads GAGVSQSPRYKVAKRGQDVALRCDPISGHVSLFWYQQALGQGPEFLTYFQNEAQLDKSGLPSDRFFAERPEGSVSTLKIQRTQQEDSAVYLCASSLEVTGPYEQYFGPGTRLTVT.

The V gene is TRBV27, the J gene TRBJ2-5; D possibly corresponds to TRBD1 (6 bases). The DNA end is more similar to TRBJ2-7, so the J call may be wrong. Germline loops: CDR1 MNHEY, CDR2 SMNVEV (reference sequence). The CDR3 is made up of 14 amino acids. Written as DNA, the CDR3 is TGTGCCAGCAGTCCGCGGACAGCCACCTACGAGCAGTACTTC. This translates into CASSPRTATYEQYF.

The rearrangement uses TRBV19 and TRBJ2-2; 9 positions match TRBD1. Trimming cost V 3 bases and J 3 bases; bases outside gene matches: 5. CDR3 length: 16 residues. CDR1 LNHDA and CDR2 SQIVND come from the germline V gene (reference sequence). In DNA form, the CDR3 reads TGTGCCAGTAGTATGGGACAGGGTAGGGACACCGGGGAGCTGTTTTTT. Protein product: CASSMGQGRDTGELFF.

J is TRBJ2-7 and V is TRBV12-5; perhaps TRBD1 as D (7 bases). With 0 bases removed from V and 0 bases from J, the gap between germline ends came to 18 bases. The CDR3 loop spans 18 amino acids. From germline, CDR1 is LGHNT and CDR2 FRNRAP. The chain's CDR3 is CASGLVRGDSQFSYEQYF. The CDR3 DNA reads TGTGCTAGTGGTTTGGTAAGGGGGGACAGCCAGTTCTCCTACGAGCAGTACTTC.

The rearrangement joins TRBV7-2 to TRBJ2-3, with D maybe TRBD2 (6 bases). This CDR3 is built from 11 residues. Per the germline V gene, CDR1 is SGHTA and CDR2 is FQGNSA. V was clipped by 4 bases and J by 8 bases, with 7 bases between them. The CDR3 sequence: CASSSRGTQYF. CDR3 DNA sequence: TGTGCCAGCAGCTCGCGGGGTACGCAGTATTTT.

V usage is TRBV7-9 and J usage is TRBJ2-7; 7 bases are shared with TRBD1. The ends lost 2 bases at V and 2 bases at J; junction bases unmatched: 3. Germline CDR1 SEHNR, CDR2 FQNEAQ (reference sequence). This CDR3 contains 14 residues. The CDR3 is CASSLKGQTYEQYF. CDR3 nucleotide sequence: TGTGCCAGCAGCTTAAAGGGACAGACCTACGAGCAGTACTTC.

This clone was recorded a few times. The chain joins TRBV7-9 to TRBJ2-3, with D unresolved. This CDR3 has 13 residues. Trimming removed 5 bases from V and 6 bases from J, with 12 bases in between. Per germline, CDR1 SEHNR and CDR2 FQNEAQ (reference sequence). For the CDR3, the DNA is TGTGCCAGCAGCCCTGGGTGGGCGGATACGCAGTATTTT. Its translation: CASSPGWADTQYF.

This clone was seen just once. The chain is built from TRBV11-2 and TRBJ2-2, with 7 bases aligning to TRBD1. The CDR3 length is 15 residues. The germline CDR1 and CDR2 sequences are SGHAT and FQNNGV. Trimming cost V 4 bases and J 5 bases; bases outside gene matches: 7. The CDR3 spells CASSYRGIPTGELFF. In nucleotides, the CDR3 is TGTGCCAGCAGCTACAGGGGTATACCGACCGGGGAGCTGTTTTTT.

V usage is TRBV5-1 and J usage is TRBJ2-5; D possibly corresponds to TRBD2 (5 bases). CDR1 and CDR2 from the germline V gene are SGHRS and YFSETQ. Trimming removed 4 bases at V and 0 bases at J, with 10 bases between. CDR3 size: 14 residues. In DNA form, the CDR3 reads TGCGCCAGCAGCCCTCGCGGGTACCAAGAGACCCAGTACTTC. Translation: CASSPRGYQETQYF. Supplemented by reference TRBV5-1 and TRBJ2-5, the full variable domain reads KAGVTQTPRYLIKTRGQQVTLSCSPISGHRSVSWYQQTPGQGLQFLFEYFSETQRNKGNFPGRFSGRQFSNSRSEMNVSTLELGDSALYLCASSPRGYQETQYFGPGTRLLVL.

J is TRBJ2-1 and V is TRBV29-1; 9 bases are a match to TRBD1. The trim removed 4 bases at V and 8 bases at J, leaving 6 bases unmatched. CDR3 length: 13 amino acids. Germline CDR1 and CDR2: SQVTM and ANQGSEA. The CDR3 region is CSVVGTGLHEQFF. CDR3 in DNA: TGCAGCGTTGTGGGGACAGGGCTCCATGAGCAGTTCTTC.

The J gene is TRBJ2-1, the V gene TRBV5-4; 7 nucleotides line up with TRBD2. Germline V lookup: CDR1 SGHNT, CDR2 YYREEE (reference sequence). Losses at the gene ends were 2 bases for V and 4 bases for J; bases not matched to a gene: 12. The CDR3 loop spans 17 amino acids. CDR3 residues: CASSFWGGVARYNEQFF. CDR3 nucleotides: TGTGCCAGCAGCTTTTGGGGGGGGGTAGCGAGGTACAATGAGCAGTTCTTC. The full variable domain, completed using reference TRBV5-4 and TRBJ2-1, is ETGVTQSPTHLIKTRGQQVTLRCSSQSGHNTVSWYQQALGQGPQFIFQYYREEENGRGNFPPRFSGLQFPNYSSELNVNALELDDSALYLCASSFWGGVARYNEQFFGPGTRLTVL.

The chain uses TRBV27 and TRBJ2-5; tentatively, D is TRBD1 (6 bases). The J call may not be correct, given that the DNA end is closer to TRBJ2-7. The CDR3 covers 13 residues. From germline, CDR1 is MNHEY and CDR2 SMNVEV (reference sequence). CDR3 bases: TGTGCCAGCAGTTTAAACAGGGTCCACGAGCAGTACTTC. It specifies CASSLNRVHEQYF.

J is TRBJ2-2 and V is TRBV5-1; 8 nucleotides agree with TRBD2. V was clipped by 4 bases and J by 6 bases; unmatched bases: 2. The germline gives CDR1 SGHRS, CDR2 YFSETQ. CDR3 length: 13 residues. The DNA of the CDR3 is TGCGCCAGCAGCCCAGCGGGGGCCGGGGAGCTGTTTTTT. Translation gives CASSPAGAGELFF.

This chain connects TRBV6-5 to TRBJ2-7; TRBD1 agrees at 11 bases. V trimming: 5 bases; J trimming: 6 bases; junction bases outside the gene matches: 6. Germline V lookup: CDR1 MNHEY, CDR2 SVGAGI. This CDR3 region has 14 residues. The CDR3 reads CASSLGQGALEQYF. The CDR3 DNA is TGTGCCAGCAGTCTCGGACAGGGGGCGCTCGAGCAGTACTTC.

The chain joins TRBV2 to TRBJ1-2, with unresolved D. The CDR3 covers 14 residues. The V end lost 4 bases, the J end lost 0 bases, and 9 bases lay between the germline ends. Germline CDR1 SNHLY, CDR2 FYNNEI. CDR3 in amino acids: CASSGYGANYGYTF. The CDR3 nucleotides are TGTGCCAGCAGTGGGTATGGAGCTAACTATGGCTACACCTTC.

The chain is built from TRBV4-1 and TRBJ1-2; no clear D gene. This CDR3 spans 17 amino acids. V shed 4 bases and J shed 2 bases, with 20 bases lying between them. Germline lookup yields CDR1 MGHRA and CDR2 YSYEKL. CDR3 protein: CASSPQDPPTGNYGYTF. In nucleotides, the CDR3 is TGCGCCAGCAGCCCCCAGGACCCCCCTACGGGAAACTATGGCTACACCTTC.

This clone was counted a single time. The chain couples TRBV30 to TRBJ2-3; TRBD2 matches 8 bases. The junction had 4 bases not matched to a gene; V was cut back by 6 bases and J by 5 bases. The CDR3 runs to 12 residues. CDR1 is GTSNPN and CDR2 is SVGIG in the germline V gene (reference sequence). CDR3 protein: CACQAGVDTQYF. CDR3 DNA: TGTGCCTGCCAAGCGGGAGTAGATACGCAGTATTTT.

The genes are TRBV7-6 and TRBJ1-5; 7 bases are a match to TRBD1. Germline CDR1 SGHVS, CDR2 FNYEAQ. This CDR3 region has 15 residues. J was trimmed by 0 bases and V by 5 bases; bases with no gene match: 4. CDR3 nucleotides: TGTGCCAGCAGCGCGGGGACAGCTAGCAATCAGCCCCAGCATTTT. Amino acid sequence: CASSAGTASNQPQHF.

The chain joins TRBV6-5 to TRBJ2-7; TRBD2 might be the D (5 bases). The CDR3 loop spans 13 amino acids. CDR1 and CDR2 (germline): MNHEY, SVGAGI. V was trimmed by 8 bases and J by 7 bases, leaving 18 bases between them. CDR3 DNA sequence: TGTGCCAGCCGGCTAGGACTCTCCTCGGAGCAGTACTTC. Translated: CASRLGLSSEQYF.

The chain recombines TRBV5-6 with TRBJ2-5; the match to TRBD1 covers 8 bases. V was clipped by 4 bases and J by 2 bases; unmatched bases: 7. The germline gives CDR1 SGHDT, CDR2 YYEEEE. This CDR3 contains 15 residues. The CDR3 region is CASSLLYRGQETQYF. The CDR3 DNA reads TGTGCCAGCAGCCTGCTCTACAGGGGGCAAGAGACCCAGTACTTC.

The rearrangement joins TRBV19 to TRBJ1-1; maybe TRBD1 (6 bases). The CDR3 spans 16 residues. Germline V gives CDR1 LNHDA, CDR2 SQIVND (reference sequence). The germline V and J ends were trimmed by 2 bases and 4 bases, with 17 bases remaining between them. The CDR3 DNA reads TGTGCCAGTAGTATATCGGGCAGGGGACGGGGCACTGAAGCTTTCTTT. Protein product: CASSISGRGRGTEAFF.

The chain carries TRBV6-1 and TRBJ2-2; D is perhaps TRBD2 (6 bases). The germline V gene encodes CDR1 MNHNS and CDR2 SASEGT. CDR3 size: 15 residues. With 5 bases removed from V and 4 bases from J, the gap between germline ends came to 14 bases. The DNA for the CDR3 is TGTGCCAGCAGTAACGAGGCGGGAAGCACCGGGGAGCTGTTTTTT. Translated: CASSNEAGSTGELFF.

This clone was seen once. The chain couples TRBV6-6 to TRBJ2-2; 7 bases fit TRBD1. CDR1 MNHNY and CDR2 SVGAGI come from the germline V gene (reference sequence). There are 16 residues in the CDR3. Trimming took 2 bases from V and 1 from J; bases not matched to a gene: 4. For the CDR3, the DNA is TGTGCCAGCAGTTACGTCGGACAGGAGAACACCGGGGAGCTGTTTTTT. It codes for CASSYVGQENTGELFF.

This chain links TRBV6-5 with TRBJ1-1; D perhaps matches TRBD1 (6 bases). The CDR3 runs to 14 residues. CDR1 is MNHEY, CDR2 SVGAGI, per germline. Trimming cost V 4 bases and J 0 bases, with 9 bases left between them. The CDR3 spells CASSWTDLNTEAFF. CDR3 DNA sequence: TGTGCCAGCAGTTGGACAGATCTGAACACTGAAGCTTTCTTT.

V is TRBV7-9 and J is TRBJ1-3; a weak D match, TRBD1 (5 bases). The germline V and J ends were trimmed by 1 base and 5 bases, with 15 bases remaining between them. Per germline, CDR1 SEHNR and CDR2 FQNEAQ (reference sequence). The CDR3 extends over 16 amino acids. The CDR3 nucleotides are TGTGCCAGCAGCTTAGGGGAGGGGCCCTACCGAAACACCATATATTTT. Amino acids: CASSLGEGPYRNTIYF.

The chain's CDR3 is CASSRGETSGYYNEQFF. The CDR3 DNA sequence: TGTGCCAGCAGTCGGGGGGAGACTAGCGGGTATTACAATGAGCAGTTCTTC. The chain uses TRBV7-9 and TRBJ2-1; 10 bases map to TRBD2. Germline assignment: CDR1 SEHNR and CDR2 FQNEAQ (reference sequence). V lost 6 bases, J lost 4 bases, and 12 bases stayed unmatched. The CDR3 sequence is 17 residues long.

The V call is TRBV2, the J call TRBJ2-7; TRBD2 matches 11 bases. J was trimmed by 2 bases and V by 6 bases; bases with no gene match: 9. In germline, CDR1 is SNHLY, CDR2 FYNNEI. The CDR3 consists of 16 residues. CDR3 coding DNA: TGTGCCAGCAGGGAGACGGGACTAGCGGTAACCTACGAGCAGTACTTC. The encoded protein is CASRETGLAVTYEQYF. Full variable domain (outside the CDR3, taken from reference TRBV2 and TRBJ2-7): EPEVTQTPSHQVTQMGQEVILRCVPISNHLYFYWYRQILGQKVEFLVSFYNNEISEKSEIFDDQFSVERPDGSNFTLKIRSTKLEDSAMYFCASRETGLAVTYEQYFGPGTRLTVT.

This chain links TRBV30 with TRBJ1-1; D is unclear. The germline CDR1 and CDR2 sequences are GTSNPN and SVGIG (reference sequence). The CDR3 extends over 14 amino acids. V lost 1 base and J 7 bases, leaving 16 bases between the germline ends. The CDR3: CAWSDGGRGIEAFF. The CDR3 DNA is TGTGCCTGGAGTGATGGTGGGAGAGGGATTGAAGCTTTCTTT. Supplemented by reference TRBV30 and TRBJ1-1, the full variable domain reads SQTIHQWPATLVQPVGSPLSLECTVEGTSNPNLYWYRQAAGRGLQLLFYSVGIGQISSEVPQNLSASRPQDRQFILSSKKLLLSDSGFYLCAWSDGGRGIEAFFGQGTRLTVV.